The 14 T cell receptor beta chains presented below share a single source sample, sequenced in a study of neoadjuvant anti-PD-1 for oral cavity cancer. The assay was immunoSEQ multiplex PCR, and TCRdb's table has in-frame clones only and misses some. The data hold fewer than 20,000 clones, with more than 70% observed a single time. The specimen comprised PBMCs, sampled before nivolumab (anti-PD-1) treatment. Receptor source: a person aged 35-79 years with oral cavity squamous cell carcinoma.

V gene TRBV30 combines with J gene TRBJ1-1; tentative D call: TRBD1 (6 bases). The CDR3 contains 15 residues. Germline values: CDR1 GTSNPN, CDR2 SVGIG (reference sequence). Deletions cut 4 bases from V and 0 bases from J, with 15 bases between. The CDR3 bases are TGTGCCTGGACTGTAACAGGGAATATGAACACTGAAGCTTTCTTT. This translates into CAWTVTGNMNTEAFF.

J is TRBJ2-7 and V is TRBV5-1; D remains ambiguous. The CDR3 consists of 13 residues. Looked up from germline, CDR1 is SGHRS and CDR2 is YFSETQ. V lost 5 bases, J lost 6 bases, and 15 bases lay in between. CDR3 sequence: CASRRPPSGEQYF. The CDR3 bases are TGCGCCAGCAGGAGACCCCCCTCCGGCGAGCAGTACTTC.

This clone occurred a few times. The CDR3 region is CASSPGLAFGEQYF. The DNA for the CDR3 is TGTGCCAGCAGCCCGGGACTAGCATTCGGCGAGCAGTACTTC. The chain uses TRBV5-6 and TRBJ2-7; 9 nucleotides match TRBD2. Trimming cost V 4 bases and J 6 bases; bases outside gene matches: 8. Germline CDR1 SGHDT, CDR2 YYEEEE. There are 14 residues in the CDR3. Full variable domain (missing parts from reference TRBV5-6 and TRBJ2-7): DAGVTQSPTHLIKTRGQQVTLRCSPKSGHDTVSWYQQALGQGPQFIFQYYEEEERQRGNFPDRFSGHQFPNYSSELNVNALLLGDSALYLCASSPGLAFGEQYFGPGTRLTVT.

This chain connects TRBV4-1 to TRBJ2-2; tentatively, D is TRBD1 or TRBD2 (6 bases each). CDR1 MGHRA and CDR2 YSYEKL come from the germline V gene. The CDR3 loop spans 16 amino acids. V gave up 0 bases and J gave up 13 bases, with 21 bases separating them. Here the CDR3 reads CASSQEATGGTGWLFF. Written as DNA, the CDR3 is TGCGCCAGCAGCCAAGAGGCGACCGGGGGCACCGGGTGGCTGTTTTTT.

A note on this clone: The junction departs from the called germline gene at one end, perhaps through a read error. The genes are TRBV19 and TRBJ1-2; 10 bases map to TRBD1. The CDR3 consists of 12 residues. CDR1 LNHDA and CDR2 SQIVND come from the germline V gene (reference sequence). The CDR3 sequence is CASSTRTGGNHF. CDR3 in DNA: TGTGCCAGTAGTACCCGGACAGGGGGGAATCACTTC. Full variable domain (rest looked up from reference TRBV19 and TRBJ1-2): DGGITQSPKYLFRKEGQNVTLSCEQNLNHDAMYWYRQDPGQGLRLIYYSQIVNDFQKGDIAEGYSVSREKKESFPLTVTSAQKNPTAFYLCASSTRTGGNHFGSGTRLTVV.

This clone was detected only once. The chain combines TRBV27 with TRBJ2-5; D unresolved. CDR3 length: 12 residues. V lost 8 bases, J lost 0 bases, and 7 bases lay in between. Germline CDR1 is MNHEY and CDR2 is SMNVEV (reference sequence). The CDR3 DNA reads TGTGCCAGCGGCCGCCACCAAGAGACCCAGTACTTC. Translating gives CASGRHQETQYF.

The rearrangement uses TRBV11-1 and TRBJ1-1, with unresolved D. Germline loops: CDR1 SGHAT, CDR2 FQDESV (reference sequence). CDR3 length equals 14 residues. The V and J ends lost 0 bases and 4 bases respectively, with 9 bases between them. The DNA for the CDR3 is TGTGCCAGCAGCTTAGCGGGAGGGAGCACTGAAGCTTTCTTT. The encoded protein is CASSLAGGSTEAFF. Combining the CDR3 with reference TRBV11-1 and TRBJ1-1 gives the whole variable domain EAEVAQSPRYKITEKSQAVAFWCDPISGHATLYWYRQILGQGPELLVQFQDESVVDDSQLPKDRFSAERLKGVDSTLKIQPAELGDSAMYLCASSLAGGSTEAFFGQGTRLTVV.

This clone came up a few times. The chain recombines TRBV5-1 with TRBJ2-1; D is undetermined. With 0 bases removed from V and 3 bases from J, the gap between germline ends came to 13 bases. The CDR3 is 16 amino acids. Germline V CDR1 and CDR2: SGHRS, YFSETQ. The CDR3 here is CASSLEDRILYNEQFF. The CDR3 bases are TGCGCCAGCAGCTTGGAAGACCGAATCCTCTACAATGAGCAGTTCTTC.

This clone came up once. The chain is built from TRBV2 and TRBJ1-4; D gene uncertain. The CDR3 length is 16 residues. Germline lookup yields CDR1 SNHLY and CDR2 FYNNEI. V lost 10 bases and J 0 bases, leaving 18 bases between the germline ends. This CDR3 is CATPDEADATNEKLFF. The CDR3 DNA sequence: TGTGCCACCCCCGATGAGGCAGATGCAACTAATGAAAAACTGTTTTTT.

V usage is TRBV27 and J usage is TRBJ1-6, with 8 bases matching TRBD1. CDR1 MNHEY and CDR2 SMNVEV come from the germline V gene (reference sequence). CDR3 length: 16 residues. J lost 10 bases, V lost 2 bases, and 10 bases had no gene match. CDR3 loop: CASSLRMDRVRSPLHF. CDR3 in DNA: TGTGCCAGCAGTTTACGAATGGACAGGGTCCGGTCACCCCTCCACTTT.

This sequence joins TRBV19 and TRBJ2-1; D tentatively reads TRBD1 or TRBD2 (5 bases each). V lost 6 bases, J lost 4 bases, and 16 bases lay in between. The CDR3 totals 15 residues. The V gene's germline CDR1 is LNHDA and CDR2 SQIVND (reference sequence). CDR3 DNA: TGTGCCAGTAGGAACCGGGGCCCTCTTTACAATGAGCAGTTCTTC. Protein: CASRNRGPLYNEQFF.

The rearrangement links TRBV6-1 to TRBJ2-2; 9 bases map to TRBD1. Losses at the gene ends were 7 bases for V and 5 bases for J; bases not matched to a gene: 8. Germline V gene lookup returns CDR1 MNHNS and CDR2 SASEGT. The CDR3 length is 15 residues. The CDR3 here is CASTLDRGGTGELFF. CDR3 coding DNA: TGTGCCAGCACCCTGGACAGGGGTGGTACCGGGGAGCTGTTTTTT.

This clone has only one observation. The CDR3 is CAMGHQNTEAFF. CDR3 in DNA: TGTGCTATGGGTCACCAGAACACTGAAGCTTTCTTT. V gene TRBV7-9 combines with J gene TRBJ1-1; no clear D gene. Germline V gene lookup returns CDR1 SEHNR and CDR2 FQNEAQ (reference sequence). The CDR3 loop spans 12 amino acids.

The chain uses TRBV30 and TRBJ2-5; no reliable D call. The CDR3 spans 12 residues. Looked up from germline, CDR1 is GTSNPN and CDR2 is SVGIG (reference sequence). V lost 1 base, J lost 7 bases, and 10 bases lay in between. In nucleotides, the CDR3 is TGTGCCTGGAGTGGGGGTGCGGTGACCCAGTACTTC. Translation gives CAWSGGAVTQYF. Together with reference TRBV30 and TRBJ2-5, the CDR3 gives the full variable domain: SQTIHQWPATLVQPVGSPLSLECTVEGTSNPNLYWYRQAAGRGLQLLFYSVGIGQISSEVPQNLSASRPQDRQFILSSKKLLLSDSGFYLCAWSGGAVTQYFGPGTRLLVL.